One T cell receptor (beta chain) is described in this entry. The sample originates from a study of immune cell composition in non-small cell lung cancer. Assay: immunoSEQ multiplex PCR; the TCRdb copy retains only in-frame clones and omits some. The sample includes 6,400 or so clones, 70% to 80% of them seen just once. CDR3 length: 16 residues. Trimming removed 4 bases from V and 10 bases from J; junction bases left unmatched: 13. Per the germline V gene, CDR1 is SGHNT and CDR2 is YYREEE (reference sequence). Normal lung was sampled as far from the tumour as possible, at least 3 cm. The clonotype comes from a human donor with non-small cell lung cancer. This sequence joins TRBV5-4 and TRBJ2-1; 11 bases line up with TRBD2. Material: non-adjacent lung tissue. CDR3 bases: TGTGCCAGCAGCATATTAGCGGGGGGGCCTTACGACGAGCAGTTCTTC. Translated: CASSILAGGPYDEQFF.